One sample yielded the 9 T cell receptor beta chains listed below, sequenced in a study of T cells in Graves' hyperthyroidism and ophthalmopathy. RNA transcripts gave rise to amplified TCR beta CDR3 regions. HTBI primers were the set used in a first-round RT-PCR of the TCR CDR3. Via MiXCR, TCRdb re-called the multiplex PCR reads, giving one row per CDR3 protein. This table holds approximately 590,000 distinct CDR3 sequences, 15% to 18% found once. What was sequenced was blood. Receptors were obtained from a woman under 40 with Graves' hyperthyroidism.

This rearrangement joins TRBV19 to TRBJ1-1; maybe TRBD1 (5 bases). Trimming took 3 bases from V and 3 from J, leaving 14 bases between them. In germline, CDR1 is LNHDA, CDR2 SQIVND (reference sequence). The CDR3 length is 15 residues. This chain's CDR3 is CASSIGSWGDTEAFF. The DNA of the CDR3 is TGTGCCAGTAGTATCGGGTCATGGGGGGACACTGAAGCTTTCTTT.

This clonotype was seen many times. The CDR3, as DNA: TGCAGTGCCTCCCGGACAGGTGATACCTCCTACGAGCAGTACTTC. It yields the protein CSASRTGDTSYEQYF. The chain is built from TRBV20-1 and TRBJ2-7, with TRBD1 matching over 7 bases. Unmatched junction bases numbered 11, after V lost 6 bases and J lost 0 bases. CDR1 is DFQATT, CDR2 SNEGSKA, per germline (reference sequence). The CDR3 length is 15 residues.

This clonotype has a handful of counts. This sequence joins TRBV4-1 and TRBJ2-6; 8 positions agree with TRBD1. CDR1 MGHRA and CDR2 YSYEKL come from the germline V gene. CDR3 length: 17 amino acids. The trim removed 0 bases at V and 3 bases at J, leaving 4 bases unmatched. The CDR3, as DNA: TGCGCCAGCAGCCAAGATCCCAGGGGGCATGGGGCCAACGTCCTGACTTTC. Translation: CASSQDPRGHGANVLTF.

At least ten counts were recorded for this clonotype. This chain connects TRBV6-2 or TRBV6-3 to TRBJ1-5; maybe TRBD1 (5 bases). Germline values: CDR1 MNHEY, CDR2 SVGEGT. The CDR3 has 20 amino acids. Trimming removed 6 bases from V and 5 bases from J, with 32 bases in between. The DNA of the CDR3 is TGTGCCAGCAGCCCCTGGGCTTCCCCCTCTTATGCCGGGACCTATCAGCCCCAGCATTTT. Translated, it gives CASSPWASPSYAGTYQPQHF.

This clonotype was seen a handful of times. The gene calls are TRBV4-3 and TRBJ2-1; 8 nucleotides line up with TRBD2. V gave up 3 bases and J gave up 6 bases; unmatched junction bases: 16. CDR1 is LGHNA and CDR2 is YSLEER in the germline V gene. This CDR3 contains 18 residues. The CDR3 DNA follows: TGCGCCAGCAGCCAGGCACTGTATCCGCGGGAGGACGGCAATGAGCAGTTCTTC. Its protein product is CASSQALYPREDGNEQFF.

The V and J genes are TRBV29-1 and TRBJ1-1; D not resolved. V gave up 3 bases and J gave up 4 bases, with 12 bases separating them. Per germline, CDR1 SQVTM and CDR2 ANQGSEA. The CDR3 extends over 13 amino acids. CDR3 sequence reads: CSVDWGDTTEAFF. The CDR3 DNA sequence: TGCAGCGTTGACTGGGGAGACACCACTGAAGCTTTCTTT.

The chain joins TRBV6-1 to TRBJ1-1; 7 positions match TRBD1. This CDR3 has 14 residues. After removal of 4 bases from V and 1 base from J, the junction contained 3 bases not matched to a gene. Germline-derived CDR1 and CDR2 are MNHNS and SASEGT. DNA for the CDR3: TGTGCCAGCAGTGTTACAGGGGAGAACACTGAAGCTTTCTTT. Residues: CASSVTGENTEAFF.

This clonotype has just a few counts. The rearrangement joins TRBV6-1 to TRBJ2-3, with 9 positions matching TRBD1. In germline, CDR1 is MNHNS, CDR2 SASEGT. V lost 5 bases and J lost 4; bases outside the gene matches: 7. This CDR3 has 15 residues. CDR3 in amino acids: CASSYGGQGADTQYF. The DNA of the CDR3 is TGTGCCAGCAGTTACGGGGGACAGGGAGCAGATACGCAGTATTTT.

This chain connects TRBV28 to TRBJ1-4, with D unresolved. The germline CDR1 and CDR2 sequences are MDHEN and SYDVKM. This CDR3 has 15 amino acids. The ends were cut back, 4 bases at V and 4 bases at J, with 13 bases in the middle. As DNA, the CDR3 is TGTGCCAGCAGTTCCATCTTACCCGGTAATGAAAAACTGTTTTTT. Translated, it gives CASSSILPGNEKLFF.